This passage covers 21 T cell receptor beta chains from one sample sequenced in a study of blood T cell repertoires in COVID-19. Only in-frame clones appear in the TCRdb table, and some are missing; sequencing was by immunoSEQ multiplex PCR. The repertoire holds approximately 70,000 clones, with 65% to 85% as singletons. Sequenced material: peripheral blood. The receptors shown here come from a woman aged 55 to 70 with acute or convalescent COVID-19.

The chain has TRBV29-1 and TRBJ1-5; TRBD1 might be the D (6 bases). The CDR3 is 16 amino acids. V was clipped by 6 bases and J by 2 bases, with 20 bases between them. Per germline, CDR1 SQVTM and CDR2 ANQGSEA. The CDR3 loop is CSVVLQGAGGNQPQHF. In DNA, the CDR3 is TGCAGCGTAGTTCTCCAGGGCGCAGGGGGCAATCAGCCCCAGCATTTT.

CDR3: CASSAATGQVNYGYTF. CDR3 bases: TGCGCCAGCAGCGCCGCGACGGGACAGGTGAACTATGGCTACACCTTC. This chain links TRBV5-1 with TRBJ1-2, with 8 bases fitting TRBD1. This CDR3 spans 16 amino acids. V gave up 4 bases and J gave up 2 bases; unmatched junction bases: 10. CDR1 is SGHRS, CDR2 YFSETQ, per germline.

This clone has just a few counts. The sample has other DNA sequences that encode this CDR3 too. The chain has TRBV5-1 and TRBJ1-3, with D perhaps TRBD1 (5 bases). Deletions cut 0 bases from V and 2 bases from J, with 6 bases between. CDR3 length: 14 amino acids. Germline CDR1 SGHRS, CDR2 YFSETQ. The CDR3 spells CASSLVGAGNTIYF. In DNA form, the CDR3 reads TGCGCCAGCAGCTTGGTAGGGGCTGGAAACACCATATATTTT. Full variable domain (rest looked up from reference TRBV5-1 and TRBJ1-3): KAGVTQTPRYLIKTRGQQVTLSCSPISGHRSVSWYQQTPGQGLQFLFEYFSETQRNKGNFPGRFSGRQFSNSRSEMNVSTLELGDSALYLCASSLVGAGNTIYFGEGSWLTVV.

The chain links TRBV27 to TRBJ2-2, with a possible D match to TRBD1 (5 bases). Trimming cost V 3 bases and J 4 bases, with 12 bases left between them. Germline V gene data show CDR1 as MNHEY and CDR2 as SMNVEV (reference sequence). The CDR3 is made up of 15 amino acids. The CDR3 nucleotides are TGTGCCAGCAGTTTTAAGGGGTCGGCCACCGGGGAGCTGTTTTTT. Its protein is CASSFKGSATGELFF.

The rearrangement links TRBV20-1 to TRBJ2-3, with 8 bases lining up with TRBD2. This CDR3 comprises 16 residues. V gave up 3 bases and J gave up 6 bases; unmatched junction bases: 14. Germline values: CDR1 DFQATT, CDR2 SNEGSKA (reference sequence). CDR3 in amino acids: CSASVPSGLGSDTQYF. The CDR3 DNA reads TGCAGTGCTAGTGTACCCTCGGGACTAGGTTCTGATACGCAGTATTTT.

The CDR3 spells CAWSADGGTNTEAFF. The CDR3 DNA sequence: TGTGCCTGGAGTGCCGACGGGGGAACGAACACTGAAGCTTTCTTT. This chain uses TRBV30 with TRBJ1-1; D might be TRBD1 (5 bases). This CDR3 comprises 15 residues. The V gene lost 1 base and the J gene lost 1 base, with 13 bases spanning the gap. Looked up from germline, CDR1 is GTSNPN and CDR2 is SVGIG (reference sequence). The full variable domain, rest sourced from reference TRBV30 and TRBJ1-1, is SQTIHQWPATLVQPVGSPLSLECTVEGTSNPNLYWYRQAAGRGLQLLFYSVGIGQISSEVPQNLSASRPQDRQFILSSKKLLLSDSGFYLCAWSADGGTNTEAFFGQGTRLTVV.

This rearrangement joins TRBV5-4 to TRBJ2-3, with D perhaps matching TRBD1 (6 bases). CDR3 length: 16 amino acids. Germline V gives CDR1 SGHNT, CDR2 YYREEE (reference sequence). Trimming took off 0 bases at V and 2 bases at J, with 13 bases between the two ends. CDR3 sequence: CASSLARGGNTDTQYF. The CDR3 DNA reads TGTGCCAGCAGCTTGGCCAGAGGGGGTAACACAGATACGCAGTATTTT.

This clone was counted a few times. The chain couples TRBV18 to TRBJ1-2; the D gene is possibly TRBD1 (6 bases). The CDR3 loop spans 20 amino acids. Looked up from germline, CDR1 is KGHSH and CDR2 is LQKENI. The V gene lost 1 base and the J gene lost 0 bases, with 24 bases spanning the gap. The CDR3 nucleotides are TGTGCCAGCTCACCACGACTGCCAGGGGCATCGGGCGGGTCTAACTATGGCTACACCTTC. Translated: CASSPRLPGASGGSNYGYTF.

CDR3 in amino acids: CASSDPGGSRSNQPQHF. The CDR3 DNA sequence: TGTGCCAGCAGTGATCCAGGGGGCAGTAGGAGCAATCAGCCCCAGCATTTT. The rearrangement links TRBV6-2 or TRBV6-3 to TRBJ1-5; 8 bases map to TRBD1. V lost 5 bases and J lost 1; bases outside the gene matches: 10. Germline V gene sequence: CDR1 MNHEY, CDR2 SVGEGT. The CDR3 runs to 17 residues.

The chain employs TRBV14 and TRBJ1-3; D unresolved. The CDR3 is 15 residues long. Germline CDR1 reads SGHDN; CDR2 reads FVKESK. Trimming cost V 0 bases and J 0 bases, with 6 bases left between them. For the CDR3, the DNA is TGTGCCAGCAGCCAAGACTGGAGCTCTGGAAACACCATATATTTT. This sequence encodes CASSQDWSSGNTIYF. Variable domain in full (rest from reference TRBV14 and TRBJ1-3): EAGVTQFPSHSVIEKGQTVTLRCDPISGHDNLYWYRRVMGKEIKFLLHFVKESKQDESGMPNNRFLAERTGGTYSTLKVQPAELEDSGVYFCASSQDWSSGNTIYFGEGSWLTVV.

The chain links TRBV10-3 to TRBJ2-2; D is perhaps TRBD2 (5 bases). The CDR3 has 15 amino acids. Trimming shortened V by 0 bases and J by 7 bases, and 12 bases separated the two germline ends. CDR1 ENHRY and CDR2 SYGVKD come from the germline V gene. The CDR3 bases are TGTGCCATCAGTGAGTCGATTGCGGGTAGCGGGGAGCTGTTTTTT. It yields the protein CAISESIAGSGELFF.

This clone showed up just a few times. The chain uses TRBV7-8 and TRBJ1-1, with 7 bases lining up with TRBD1. Germline CDR1 SGHVS, CDR2 FQNEAQ. With 0 bases clipped from V and 1 base from J, the junction kept 8 bases outside the gene matches. The CDR3 runs 17 residues. CDR3 nucleotides: TGTGCCAGCAGCTTAGCGGCAGGGGGTTACAAGAACACTGAAGCTTTCTTT. Translated: CASSLAAGGYKNTEAFF.

This clone showed up just once. This rearrangement joins TRBV21-1 to TRBJ1-1; the table's D gene call, TRBD1, was not cross checked with the DNA. TRBV21-1 is a recognized pseudogene. The CDR3 totals 15 residues. Here the CDR3 DNA reads TGTGCCAGCAGCGGCCGGGACAGGTTGAACACTGAAGCTTTCTTT. As protein: CASSGRDRLNTEAFF.

This clone was counted a few times. The rearrangement joins TRBV7-2 to TRBJ1-1, with D unclear. Per the germline V gene, CDR1 is SGHTA and CDR2 is FQGNSA. The CDR3 is 15 residues long. With 4 bases removed from V and 0 bases from J, the gap between germline ends came to 12 bases. CDR3 coding DNA: TGTGCCAGCAGCTCCCTTATAAACATGAACACTGAAGCTTTCTTT. Its translation is CASSSLINMNTEAFF.

The chain links TRBV5-1 to TRBJ1-6, with D possibly TRBD1 on 5 matching bases. Trimming shortened V by 0 bases and J by 5 bases, and 9 bases separated the two germline ends. CDR3 length equals 15 residues. CDR1 SGHRS and CDR2 YFSETQ come from the germline V gene. The CDR3 DNA is TGCGCCAGCAGCTTGGTGGGGCCCAATAATTCACCCCTCCACTTT. Protein sequence: CASSLVGPNNSPLHF. The variable domain in full, with the rest retrieved from reference TRBV5-1 and TRBJ1-6, is KAGVTQTPRYLIKTRGQQVTLSCSPISGHRSVSWYQQTPGQGLQFLFEYFSETQRNKGNFPGRFSGRQFSNSRSEMNVSTLELGDSALYLCASSLVGPNNSPLHFGNGTRLTVT.

This clone has more than one count but fewer than ten. This CDR3 reads CASSVDPASGGGEQFF. CDR3 bases: TGTGCCAGCAGCGTAGACCCGGCTAGCGGGGGTGGTGAGCAGTTCTTC. This rearrangement joins TRBV9 to TRBJ2-1; TRBD2 matches at 10 bases. The V gene end was trimmed by 0 bases and the J gene end by 9 bases; junction bases not matched to a gene: 9. Germline values: CDR1 SGDLS, CDR2 YYNGEE. This CDR3 contains 16 residues.

V gene TRBV6-6 combines with J gene TRBJ2-2; 7 nucleotides align to TRBD1. J gave up 2 bases and V 6 bases, and 6 bases lay outside the gene matches. Germline lookup yields CDR1 MNHNY and CDR2 SVGAGI (reference sequence). The CDR3 spans 15 residues. The DNA of the CDR3 is TGTGCCAGCAGCCCTGGGACAGAAAACACCGGGGAGCTGTTTTTT. Encoded protein: CASSPGTENTGELFF.

The rearrangement uses TRBV5-6 and TRBJ1-2; 9 positions match TRBD1. There are 18 residues in the CDR3. V trimming: 4 bases; J trimming: 1 base; junction bases outside the gene matches: 14. Per the germline V gene, CDR1 is SGHDT and CDR2 is YYEEEE. The CDR3 loop is CASSDSGTGRQLNYGYTF. The CDR3 coding sequence is TGTGCCAGCAGCGACTCCGGGACAGGGCGTCAACTTAACTATGGCTACACCTTC.

The chain combines TRBV19 with TRBJ1-2; 7 bases are a match to TRBD1. Trimming removed 6 bases from V and 1 base from J; junction bases left unmatched: 11. Germline CDR1 and CDR2: LNHDA and SQIVND (reference sequence). This CDR3 has 16 residues. The CDR3 protein is CASRKAGGDLNYGYTF. CDR3 in DNA: TGTGCCAGTAGGAAGGCAGGGGGAGATCTTAACTATGGCTACACCTTC.

The chain couples TRBV11-2 to TRBJ1-2; 7 positions agree with TRBD1. Trimming at V came to 5 bases and at J to 8 bases, leaving 11 bases not matched to a gene. From germline, CDR1 is SGHAT and CDR2 FQNNGV. The CDR3 has 14 amino acids. DNA for the CDR3: TGTGCCAGCAGCGCTTACCCGCAGGGGGGCGGCTACACCTTC. Translation: CASSAYPQGGGYTF.

In this sample, this clone turned up a few times. The chain couples TRBV29-1 to TRBJ2-5, with D possibly TRBD1 on 6 matching bases. CDR1 SQVTM and CDR2 ANQGSEA come from the germline V gene. CDR3 size: 11 residues. With 4 bases removed from V and 5 bases from J, the gap between germline ends came to 8 bases. The CDR3 region is CSVARGETQYF. DNA of the CDR3: TGCAGCGTTGCAAGGGGGGAGACCCAGTACTTC.